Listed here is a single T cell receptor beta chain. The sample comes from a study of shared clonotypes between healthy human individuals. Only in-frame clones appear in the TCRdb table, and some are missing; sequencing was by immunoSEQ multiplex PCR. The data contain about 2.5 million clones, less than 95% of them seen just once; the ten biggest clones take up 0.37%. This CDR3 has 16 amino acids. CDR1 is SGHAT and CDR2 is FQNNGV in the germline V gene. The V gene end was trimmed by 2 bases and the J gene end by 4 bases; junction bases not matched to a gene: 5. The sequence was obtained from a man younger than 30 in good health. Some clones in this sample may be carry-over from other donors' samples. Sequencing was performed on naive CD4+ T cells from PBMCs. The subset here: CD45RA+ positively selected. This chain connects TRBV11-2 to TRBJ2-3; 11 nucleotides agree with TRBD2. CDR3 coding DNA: TGTGCCAGCAGCTTACTAGCGGGAGGCGTGGCAGATACGCAGTATTTT. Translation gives CASSLLAGGVADTQYF.